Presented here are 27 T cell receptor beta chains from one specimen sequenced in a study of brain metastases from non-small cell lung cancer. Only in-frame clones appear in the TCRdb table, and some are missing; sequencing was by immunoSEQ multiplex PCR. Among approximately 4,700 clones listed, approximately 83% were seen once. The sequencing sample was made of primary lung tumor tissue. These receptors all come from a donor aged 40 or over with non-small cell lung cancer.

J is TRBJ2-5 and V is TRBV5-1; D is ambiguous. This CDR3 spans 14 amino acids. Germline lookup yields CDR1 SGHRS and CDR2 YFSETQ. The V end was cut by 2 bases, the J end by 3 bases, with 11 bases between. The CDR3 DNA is TGCGCCAGCAGCTTACACGACTCAGAAGAGACCCAGTACTTC. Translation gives CASSLHDSEETQYF.

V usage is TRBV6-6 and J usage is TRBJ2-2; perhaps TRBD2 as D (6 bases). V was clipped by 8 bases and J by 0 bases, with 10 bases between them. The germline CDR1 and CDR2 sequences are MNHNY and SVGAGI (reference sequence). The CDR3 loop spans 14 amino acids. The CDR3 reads CASSRGANTGELFF. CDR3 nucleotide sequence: TGTGCCAGCTCGCGGGGAGCGAACACCGGGGAGCTGTTTTTT.

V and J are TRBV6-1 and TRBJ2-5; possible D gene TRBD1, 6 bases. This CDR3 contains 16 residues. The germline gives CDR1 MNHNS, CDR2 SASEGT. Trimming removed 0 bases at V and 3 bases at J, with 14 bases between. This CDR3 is CASSEALWGLKETQYF. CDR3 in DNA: TGTGCCAGCAGTGAAGCGCTCTGGGGGCTAAAAGAGACCCAGTACTTC.

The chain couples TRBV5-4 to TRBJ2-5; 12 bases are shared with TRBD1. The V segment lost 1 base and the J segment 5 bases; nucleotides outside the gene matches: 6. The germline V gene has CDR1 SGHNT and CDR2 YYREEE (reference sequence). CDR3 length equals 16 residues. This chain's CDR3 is CASSLRLGQGAETQYF. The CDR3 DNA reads TGTGCCAGCAGCTTGAGGCTGGGACAGGGGGCCGAGACCCAGTACTTC.

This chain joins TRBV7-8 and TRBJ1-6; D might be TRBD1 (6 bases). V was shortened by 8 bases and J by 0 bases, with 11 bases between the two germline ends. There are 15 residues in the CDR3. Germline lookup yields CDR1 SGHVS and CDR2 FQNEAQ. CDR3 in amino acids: CASDTGSSYNSPLHF. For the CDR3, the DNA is TGTGCCAGCGACACAGGGAGCTCCTATAATTCACCCCTCCACTTT.

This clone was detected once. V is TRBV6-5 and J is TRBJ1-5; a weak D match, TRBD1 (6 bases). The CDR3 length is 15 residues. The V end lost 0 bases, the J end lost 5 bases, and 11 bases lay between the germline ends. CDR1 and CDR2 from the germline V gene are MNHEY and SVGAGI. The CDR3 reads CASSYSGPGDQPQHF. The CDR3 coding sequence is TGTGCCAGCAGTTACTCTGGCCCAGGGGATCAGCCCCAGCATTTT.

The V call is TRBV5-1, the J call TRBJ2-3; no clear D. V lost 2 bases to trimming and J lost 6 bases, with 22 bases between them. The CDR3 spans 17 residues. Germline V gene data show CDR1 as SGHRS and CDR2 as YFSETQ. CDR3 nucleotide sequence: TGCGCCAGCAGCTTAAATTTTAACAGCGTGAGCGTCGATACGCAGTATTTT. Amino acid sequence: CASSLNFNSVSVDTQYF.

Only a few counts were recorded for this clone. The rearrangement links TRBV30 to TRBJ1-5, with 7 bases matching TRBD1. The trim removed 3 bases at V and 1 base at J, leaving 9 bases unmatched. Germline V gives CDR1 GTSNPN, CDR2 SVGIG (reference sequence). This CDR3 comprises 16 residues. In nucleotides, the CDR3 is TGTGCCTGGAGGCTCACAGGGGAAGGGAGCAATCAGCCCCAGCATTTT. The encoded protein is CAWRLTGEGSNQPQHF. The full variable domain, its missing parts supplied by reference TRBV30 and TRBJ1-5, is SQTIHQWPATLVQPVGSPLSLECTVEGTSNPNLYWYRQAAGRGLQLLFYSVGIGQISSEVPQNLSASRPQDRQFILSSKKLLLSDSGFYLCAWRLTGEGSNQPQHFGDGTRLSIL.

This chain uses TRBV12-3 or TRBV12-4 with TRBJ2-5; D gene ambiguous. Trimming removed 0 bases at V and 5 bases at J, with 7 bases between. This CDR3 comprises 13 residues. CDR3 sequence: CASSLATKETQYF. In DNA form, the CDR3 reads TGTGCCAGCAGTTTAGCTACAAAGGAGACCCAGTACTTC.

The CDR3 coding sequence is TGTGCCAGCAGGGCGGCGGACAGTTCTAATGAAAAACTGTTTTTT. Protein sequence: CASRAADSSNEKLFF. The chain recombines TRBV2 with TRBJ1-4; possible D gene TRBD1, 6 bases. Germline CDR1 is SNHLY and CDR2 is FYNNEI. This CDR3 comprises 15 residues. Trimming stripped 6 bases from V and 3 bases from J, with 14 bases between.

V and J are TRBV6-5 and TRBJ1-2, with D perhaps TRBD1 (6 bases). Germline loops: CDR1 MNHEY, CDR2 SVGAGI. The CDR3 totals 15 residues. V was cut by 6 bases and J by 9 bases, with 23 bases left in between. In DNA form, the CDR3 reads TGTGCCAGCAGCTCGCGAGCCGGGACAACGGCGAGCTACACCTTC. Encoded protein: CASSSRAGTTASYTF.

The CDR3 loop reads CASSSSINYGYTF. The CDR3 DNA sequence: TGTGCCAGCAGTTCAAGCATTAACTATGGCTACACCTTC. V usage is TRBV12-3 or TRBV12-4 and J usage is TRBJ1-2; D not certain. Trimming removed 4 bases from V and 1 base from J, with 7 bases in between. There are 13 residues in the CDR3.

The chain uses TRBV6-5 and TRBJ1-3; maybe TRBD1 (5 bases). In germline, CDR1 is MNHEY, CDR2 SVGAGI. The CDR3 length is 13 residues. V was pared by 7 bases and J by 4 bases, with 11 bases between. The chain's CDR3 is CASILTEGNTIYF. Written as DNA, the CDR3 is TGTGCCAGCATTTTGACAGAGGGAAACACCATATATTTT.

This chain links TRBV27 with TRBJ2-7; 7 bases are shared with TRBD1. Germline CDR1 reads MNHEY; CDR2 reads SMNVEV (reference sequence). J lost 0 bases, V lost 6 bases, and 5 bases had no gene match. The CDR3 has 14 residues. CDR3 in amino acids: CASSSGQSSYEQYV. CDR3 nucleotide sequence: TGTGCCAGCAGCTCGGGACAGAGCTCCTACGAGCAGTACGTC.

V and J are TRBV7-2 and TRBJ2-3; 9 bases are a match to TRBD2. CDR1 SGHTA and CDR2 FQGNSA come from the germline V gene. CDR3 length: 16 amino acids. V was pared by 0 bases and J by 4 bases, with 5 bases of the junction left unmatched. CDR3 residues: CASSLASRGGSDTQYF. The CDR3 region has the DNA TGTGCCAGCAGCTTAGCCTCGCGGGGGGGCTCAGATACGCAGTATTTT.

CDR3 bases: TGTGCTAGTGGCCCACCTTATTCCCACAGGGTAGTAATGAACACTGAAGCTTTCTTT. Protein sequence: CASGPPYSHRVVMNTEAFF. This sequence joins TRBV12-5 and TRBJ1-1; the D gene is possibly TRBD1 (6 bases). Deletions cut 6 bases from V and 0 bases from J, with 26 bases between. The CDR3 loop spans 19 amino acids. CDR1 and CDR2 (germline): LGHNT, FRNRAP.

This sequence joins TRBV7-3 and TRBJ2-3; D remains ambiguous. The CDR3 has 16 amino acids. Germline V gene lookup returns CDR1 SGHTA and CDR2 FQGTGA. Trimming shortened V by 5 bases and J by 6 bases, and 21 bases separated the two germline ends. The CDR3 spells CASSASGLGYQDTQYF. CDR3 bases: TGTGCCAGCAGCGCGTCTGGGTTAGGATATCAGGATACGCAGTATTTT.

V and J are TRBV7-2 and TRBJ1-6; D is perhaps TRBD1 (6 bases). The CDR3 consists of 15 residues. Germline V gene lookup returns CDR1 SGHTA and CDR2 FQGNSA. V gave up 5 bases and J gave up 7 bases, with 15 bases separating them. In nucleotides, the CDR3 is TGTGCCAGCAGCGGATCCGGGACACCGAATTCACCCCTCCACTTT. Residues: CASSGSGTPNSPLHF.

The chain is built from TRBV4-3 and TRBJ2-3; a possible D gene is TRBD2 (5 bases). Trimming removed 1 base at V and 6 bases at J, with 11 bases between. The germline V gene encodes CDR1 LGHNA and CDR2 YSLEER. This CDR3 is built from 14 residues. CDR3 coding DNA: TGCGCCAGCAGCCAAGTTTCATCGGGGGATACGCAGTATTTT. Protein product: CASSQVSSGDTQYF.

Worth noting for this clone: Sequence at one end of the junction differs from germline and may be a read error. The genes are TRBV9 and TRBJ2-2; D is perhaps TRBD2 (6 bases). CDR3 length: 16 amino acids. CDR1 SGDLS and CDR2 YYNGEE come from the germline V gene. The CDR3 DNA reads TGTACCAGCAGCCTGGAGGGCTACAGGAACACCGGGGAGCTGTTTTTT. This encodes CTSSLEGYRNTGELFF.

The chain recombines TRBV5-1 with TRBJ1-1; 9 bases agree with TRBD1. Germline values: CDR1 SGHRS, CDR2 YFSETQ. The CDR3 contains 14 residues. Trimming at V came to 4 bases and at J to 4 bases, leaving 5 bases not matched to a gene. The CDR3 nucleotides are TGCGCCAGCAGCGGGACAGGGATGGGCACTGAAGCTTTCTTT. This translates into CASSGTGMGTEAFF.

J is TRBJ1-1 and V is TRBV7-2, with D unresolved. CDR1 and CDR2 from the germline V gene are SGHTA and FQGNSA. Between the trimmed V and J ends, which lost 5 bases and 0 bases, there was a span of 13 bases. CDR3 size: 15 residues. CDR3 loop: CASSPPRGMNTEAFF. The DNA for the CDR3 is TGTGCCAGCAGCCCCCCGAGAGGGATGAACACTGAAGCTTTCTTT.

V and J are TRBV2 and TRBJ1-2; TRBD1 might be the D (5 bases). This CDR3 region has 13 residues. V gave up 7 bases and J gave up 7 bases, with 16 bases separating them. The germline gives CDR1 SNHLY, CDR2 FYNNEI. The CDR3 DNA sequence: TGTGCCAGCAAAAGGGGCAGAGAATCTGGCTACACCTTC. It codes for CASKRGRESGYTF.

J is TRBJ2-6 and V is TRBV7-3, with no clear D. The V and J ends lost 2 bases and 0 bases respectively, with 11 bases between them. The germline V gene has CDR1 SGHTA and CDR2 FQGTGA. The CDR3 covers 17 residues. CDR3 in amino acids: CASSLGPPHSGANVLTF. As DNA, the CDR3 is TGTGCCAGCAGCTTAGGGCCGCCACACTCTGGGGCCAACGTCCTGACTTTC. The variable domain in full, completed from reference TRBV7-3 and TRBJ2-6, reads GAGVSQTPSNKVTEKGKYVELRCDPISGHTALYWYRQSLGQGPEFLIYFQGTGAADDSGLPNDRFFAVRPEGSVSTLKIQRTERGDSAVYLCASSLGPPHSGANVLTFGAGSRLTVL.

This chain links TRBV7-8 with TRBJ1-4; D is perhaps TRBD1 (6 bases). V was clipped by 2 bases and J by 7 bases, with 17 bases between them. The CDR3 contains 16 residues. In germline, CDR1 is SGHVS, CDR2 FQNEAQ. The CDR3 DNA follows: TGTGCCAGCAGCTTAAAGGCACAGGGTGTGGTTGAAAAACTGTTTTTT. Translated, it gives CASSLKAQGVVEKLFF.

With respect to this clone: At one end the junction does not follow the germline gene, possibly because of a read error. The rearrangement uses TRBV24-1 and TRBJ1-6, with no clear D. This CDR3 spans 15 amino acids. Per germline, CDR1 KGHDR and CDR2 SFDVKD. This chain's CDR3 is CATSDFNSLNLPLHF. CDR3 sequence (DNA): TGTGCCACCAGTGATTTTAACAGCCTTAATTTACCCCTCCACTTT.

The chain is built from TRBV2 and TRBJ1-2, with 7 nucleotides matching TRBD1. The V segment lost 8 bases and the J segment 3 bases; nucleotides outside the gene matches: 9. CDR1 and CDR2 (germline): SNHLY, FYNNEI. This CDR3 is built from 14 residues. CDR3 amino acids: CASGGQGVDYGYTF. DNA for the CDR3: TGTGCCAGCGGGGGGCAGGGGGTTGACTATGGCTACACCTTC. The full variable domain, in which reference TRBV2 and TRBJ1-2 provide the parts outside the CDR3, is EPEVTQTPSHQVTQMGQEVILRCVPISNHLYFYWYRQILGQKVEFLVSFYNNEISEKSEIFDDQFSVERPDGSNFTLKIRSTKLEDSAMYFCASGGQGVDYGYTFGSGTRLTVV.